This T cell receptor (beta chain) was identified in a study of T cell repertoires in cytomegalovirus infection. Study as a whole: Public TCR beta signature analysis indicated the presence of both CMV infection and matching HLA type.

TCRdb analysed the reads with MiXCR anew, one entry per CDR3 protein. Among about 570,000 distinct CDR3 sequences, about 40% were seen once, and the ten largest hold 48%. As for this clonotype: Antigen unknown.

General study points: The ex vivo response was dominated by HLA-C-restricted CMV-specific TCR beta clonotypes.

Looked up from germline, CDR1 is SNHLY and CDR2 is FYNNEI. The CDR3 has 13 residues. Trimming shortened V by 3 bases and J by 8 bases, and 13 bases separated the two germline ends. This TCR was recovered from a human donor in good health (CMV status not recorded). Some clones in this sample may be carry-over from other donors' samples. This material consisted of cultured PBMCs, taken from culture after CMV antigen stimulation. The chain carries TRBV2 and TRBJ1-2, with a possible D match to TRBD1 (6 bases). The CDR3 DNA follows: TGTGCCAGCAGTGATCAGGGGTTGGGAGGCTACACCTTC. Its translation is CASSDQGLGGYTF.